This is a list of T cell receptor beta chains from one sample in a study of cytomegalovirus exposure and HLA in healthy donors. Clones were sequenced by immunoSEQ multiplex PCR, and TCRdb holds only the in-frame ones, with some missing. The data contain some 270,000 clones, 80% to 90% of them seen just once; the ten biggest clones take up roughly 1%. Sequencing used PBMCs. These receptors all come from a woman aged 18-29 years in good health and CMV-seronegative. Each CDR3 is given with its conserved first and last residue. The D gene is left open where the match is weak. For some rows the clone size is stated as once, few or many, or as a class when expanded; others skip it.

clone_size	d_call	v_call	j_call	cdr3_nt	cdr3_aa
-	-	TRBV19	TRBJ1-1	TGTGCCAGTATTCACAGGGAGAACACTGAAGCTTTCTTT	CASIHRENTEAFF
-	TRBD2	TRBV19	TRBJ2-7	TGTGCCAGTAGTACGTTAGCGGGAGCGACCTACGAGCAGTACTTC	CASSTLAGATYEQYF
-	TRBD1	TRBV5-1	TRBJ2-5	TGCGCCAGCAGCACCGGGACAGGGCAAGAGACCCAGTACTTC	CASSTGTGQETQYF
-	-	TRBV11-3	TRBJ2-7	TGTGCCAGCAGCTTCGGCGGGGACGAGCAGTACTTC	CASSFGGDEQYF
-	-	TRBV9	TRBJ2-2	TGTGCCAGCAGCCTATACCACAGGGAAACCGGGGAGCTGTTTTTT	CASSLYHRETGELFF
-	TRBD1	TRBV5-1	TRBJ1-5	TGCGCCAGCAGCCCCGTAGGGACAGGGGGTGGCCAGCCCCAGCATTTT	CASSPVGTGGGQPQHF
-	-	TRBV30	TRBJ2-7	TGTGCCTGGAGTGTACTACAGGGAGCCTTCTACGAGCAGTACTTC	CAWSVLQGAFYEQYF
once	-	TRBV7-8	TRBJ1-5	TGTGCCAGCAGCTTACAAAATCAGCCCCAGCATTTT	CASSLQNQPQHF
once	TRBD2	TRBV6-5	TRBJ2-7	TGTGCCAGCAGAACTAGCGGGAGTCGGGAGCAGTACTTC	CASRTSGSREQYF
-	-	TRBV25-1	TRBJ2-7	TGTGCCAGCAGTCCGGGGAAGTTCTACGAGCAGTACTTC	CASSPGKFYEQYF
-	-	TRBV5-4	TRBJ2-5	TGTGCCAGCAGCTTGGGCCAGGGGATCCAAGAGACCCAGTACTTC	CASSLGQGIQETQYF
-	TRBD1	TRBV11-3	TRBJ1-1	TGTGCCAGCAGCTTTACAGGGGTGGATACTGAAGCTTTCTTT	CASSFTGVDTEAFF
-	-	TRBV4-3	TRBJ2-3	TGCGCCAGCAGCCGCGGCATCACGACAGATACGCAGTATTTT	CASSRGITTDTQYF
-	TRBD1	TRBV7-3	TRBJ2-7	TGTGCCAGCAGCTACTACAGGGGCTACGAGCAGTACTTC	CASSYYRGYEQYF
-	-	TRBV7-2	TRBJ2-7	TGTGCCAGCAGCTTACGGGGGTCTACCTACGAGCAGTACTTC	CASSLRGSTYEQYF
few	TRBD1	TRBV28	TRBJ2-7	TGTGCCAGCAGTTTCCCTCGACAGGGGCCCAGGGGTGGCGAGCAGTACTTC	CASSFPRQGPRGGEQYF